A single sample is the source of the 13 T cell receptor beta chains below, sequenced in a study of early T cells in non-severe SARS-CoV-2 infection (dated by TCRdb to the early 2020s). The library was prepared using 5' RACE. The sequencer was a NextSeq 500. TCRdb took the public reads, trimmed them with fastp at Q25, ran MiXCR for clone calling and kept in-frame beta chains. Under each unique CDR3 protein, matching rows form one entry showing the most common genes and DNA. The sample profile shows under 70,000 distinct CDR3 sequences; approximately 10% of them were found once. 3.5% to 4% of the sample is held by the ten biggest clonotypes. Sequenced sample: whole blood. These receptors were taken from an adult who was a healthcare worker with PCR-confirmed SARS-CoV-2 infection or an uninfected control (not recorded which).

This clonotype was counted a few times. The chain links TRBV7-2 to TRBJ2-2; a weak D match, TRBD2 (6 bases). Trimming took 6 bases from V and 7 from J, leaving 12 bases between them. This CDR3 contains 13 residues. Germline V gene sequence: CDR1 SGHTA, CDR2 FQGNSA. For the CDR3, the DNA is TGTGCCAGCAGTCGGGAGTACGACGGGGAGCTGTTTTTT. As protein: CASSREYDGELFF.

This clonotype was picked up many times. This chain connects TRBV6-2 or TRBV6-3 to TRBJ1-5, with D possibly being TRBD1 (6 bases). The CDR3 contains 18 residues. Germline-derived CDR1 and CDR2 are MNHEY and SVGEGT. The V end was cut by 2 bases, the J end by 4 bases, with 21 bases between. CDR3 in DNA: TGTGCCAGCAGTTACGAAATAGGCCAGGGGTCCCCAAATCAGCCCCAGCATTTT. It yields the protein CASSYEIGQGSPNQPQHF.

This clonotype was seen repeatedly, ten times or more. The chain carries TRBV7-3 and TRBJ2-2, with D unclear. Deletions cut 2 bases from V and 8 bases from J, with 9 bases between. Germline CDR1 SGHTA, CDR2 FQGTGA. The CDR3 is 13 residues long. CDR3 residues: CASSLFEVGELFF. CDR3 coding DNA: TGTGCCAGCAGCTTATTCGAGGTTGGGGAGCTGTTTTTT.

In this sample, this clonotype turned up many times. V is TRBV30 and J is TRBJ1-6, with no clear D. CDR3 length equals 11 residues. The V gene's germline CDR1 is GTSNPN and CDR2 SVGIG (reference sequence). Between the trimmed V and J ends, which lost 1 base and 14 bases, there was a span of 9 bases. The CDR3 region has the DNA TGTGCCTGGAGTGCGACGGGAGCCCTCCACTTT. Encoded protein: CAWSATGALHF.

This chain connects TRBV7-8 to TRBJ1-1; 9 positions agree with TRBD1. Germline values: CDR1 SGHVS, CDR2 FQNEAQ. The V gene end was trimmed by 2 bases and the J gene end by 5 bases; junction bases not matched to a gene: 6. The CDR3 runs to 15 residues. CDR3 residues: CASSLPGQGATEAFF. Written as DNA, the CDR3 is TGTGCCAGCAGCTTACCGGGACAGGGCGCAACTGAAGCTTTCTTT.

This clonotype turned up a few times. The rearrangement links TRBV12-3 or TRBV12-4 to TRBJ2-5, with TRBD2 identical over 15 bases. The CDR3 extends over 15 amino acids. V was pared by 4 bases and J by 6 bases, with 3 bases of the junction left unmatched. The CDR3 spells CASSSGLAGGQTQYF. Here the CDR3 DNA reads TGTGCCAGCAGTTCCGGACTAGCGGGAGGGCAGACCCAGTACTTC.

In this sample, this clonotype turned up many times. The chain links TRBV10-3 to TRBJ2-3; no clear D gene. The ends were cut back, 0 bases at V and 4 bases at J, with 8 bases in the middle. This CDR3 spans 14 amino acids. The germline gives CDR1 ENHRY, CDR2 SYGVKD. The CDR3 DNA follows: TGTGCCATCAGTGAGTCGGCTAGTTCAGATACGCAGTATTTT. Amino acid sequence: CAISESASSDTQYF.

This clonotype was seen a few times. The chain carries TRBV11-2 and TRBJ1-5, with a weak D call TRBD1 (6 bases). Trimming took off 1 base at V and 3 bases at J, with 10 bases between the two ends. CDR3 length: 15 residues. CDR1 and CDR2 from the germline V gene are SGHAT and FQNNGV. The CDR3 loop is CASSLGGALNQPQHF. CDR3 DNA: TGTGCCAGCAGCTTAGGGGGGGCCCTCAATCAGCCCCAGCATTTT.

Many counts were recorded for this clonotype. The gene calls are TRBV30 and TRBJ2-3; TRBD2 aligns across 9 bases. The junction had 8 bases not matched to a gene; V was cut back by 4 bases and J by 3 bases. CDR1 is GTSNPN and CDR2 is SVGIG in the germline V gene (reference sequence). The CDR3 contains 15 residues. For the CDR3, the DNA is TGTGCCTGGACTAAAGCGGGGGGCCTGACAGATACGCAGTATTTT. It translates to CAWTKAGGLTDTQYF.

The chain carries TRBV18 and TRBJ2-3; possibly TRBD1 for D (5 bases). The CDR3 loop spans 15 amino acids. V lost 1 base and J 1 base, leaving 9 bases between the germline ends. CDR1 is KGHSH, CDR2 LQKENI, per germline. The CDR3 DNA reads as TGTGCCAGCTCACCACAGGGGTTAGGCACAGATACGCAGTATTTT. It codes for CASSPQGLGTDTQYF.

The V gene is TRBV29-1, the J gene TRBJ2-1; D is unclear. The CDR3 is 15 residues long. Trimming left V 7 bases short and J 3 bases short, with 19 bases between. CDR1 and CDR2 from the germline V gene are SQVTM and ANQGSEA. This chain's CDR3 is CSALSEFEVYNEQFF. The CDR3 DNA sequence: TGCAGCGCCCTCTCGGAGTTTGAAGTCTACAATGAGCAGTTCTTC.

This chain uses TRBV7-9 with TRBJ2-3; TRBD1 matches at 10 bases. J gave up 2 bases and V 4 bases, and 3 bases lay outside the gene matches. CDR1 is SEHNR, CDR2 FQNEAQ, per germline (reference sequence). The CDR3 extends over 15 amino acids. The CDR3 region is CASSSGTGDTDTQYF. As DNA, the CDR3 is TGTGCCAGCAGCTCCGGGACAGGGGACACAGATACGCAGTATTTT. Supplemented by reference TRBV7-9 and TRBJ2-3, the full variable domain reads DTGVSQNPRHKITKRGQNVTFRCDPISEHNRLYWYRQTLGQGPEFLTYFQNEAQLEKSRLLSDRFSAERPKGSFSTLEIQRTEQGDSAMYLCASSSGTGDTDTQYFGPGTRLTVL.

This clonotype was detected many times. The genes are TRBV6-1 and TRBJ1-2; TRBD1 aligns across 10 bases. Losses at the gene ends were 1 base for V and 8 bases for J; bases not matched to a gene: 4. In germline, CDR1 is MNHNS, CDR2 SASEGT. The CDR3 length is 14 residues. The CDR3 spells CASSEVDRGHGYTF. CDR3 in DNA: TGTGCCAGCAGTGAAGTTGACAGGGGGCACGGCTACACCTTC.